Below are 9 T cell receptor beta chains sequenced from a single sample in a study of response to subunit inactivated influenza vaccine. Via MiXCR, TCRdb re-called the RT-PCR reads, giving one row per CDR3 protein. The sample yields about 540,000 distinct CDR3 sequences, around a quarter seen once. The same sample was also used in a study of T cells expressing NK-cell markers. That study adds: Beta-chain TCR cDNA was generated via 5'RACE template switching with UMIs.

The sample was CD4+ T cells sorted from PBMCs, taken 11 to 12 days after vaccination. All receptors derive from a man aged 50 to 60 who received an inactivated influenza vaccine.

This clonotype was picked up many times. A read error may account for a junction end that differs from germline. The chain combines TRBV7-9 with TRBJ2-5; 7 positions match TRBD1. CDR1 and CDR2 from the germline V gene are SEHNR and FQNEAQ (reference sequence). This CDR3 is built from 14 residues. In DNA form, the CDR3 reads TGCGCCAGCAGCTTGGTGGGACAGCAAGAGACCCAGTACTTC. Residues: CASSLVGQQETQYF.

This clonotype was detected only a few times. For the CDR3, the DNA is TGTGCCAGCAGCTTAGAGTGGAGGATGACGGCGCAGTATTTT. Its translation: CASSLEWRMTAQYF. The gene calls are TRBV7-2 and TRBJ2-3, with D perhaps TRBD2 (5 bases). The CDR3 totals 14 residues. V lost 1 base and J 10 bases, leaving 15 bases between the germline ends. The germline V gene encodes CDR1 SGHTA and CDR2 FQGNSA.

CDR3 amino acids: CASSSPPGVWETQYF. The CDR3 nucleotides are TGTGCCAGCAGTTCCCCCCCTGGGGTGTGGGAGACCCAGTACTTC. This sequence joins TRBV28 and TRBJ2-5; D ambiguous. CDR1 MDHEN and CDR2 SYDVKM come from the germline V gene. Trimming stripped 4 bases from V and 5 bases from J, with 17 bases between. CDR3 length: 15 amino acids. Full variable domain (missing parts from reference TRBV28 and TRBJ2-5): DVKVTQSSRYLVKRTGEKVFLECVQDMDHENMFWYRQDPGLGLRLIYFSYDVKMKEKGDIPEGYSVSREKKERFSLILESASTNQTSMYLCASSSPPGVWETQYFGPGTRLLVL.

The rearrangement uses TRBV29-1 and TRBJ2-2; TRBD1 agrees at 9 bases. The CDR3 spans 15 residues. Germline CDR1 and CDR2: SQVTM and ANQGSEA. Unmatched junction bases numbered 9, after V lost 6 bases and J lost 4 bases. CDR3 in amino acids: CSVRPGQGITGELFF. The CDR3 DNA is TGCAGCGTCCGTCCGGGACAGGGTATCACCGGGGAGCTGTTTTTT.

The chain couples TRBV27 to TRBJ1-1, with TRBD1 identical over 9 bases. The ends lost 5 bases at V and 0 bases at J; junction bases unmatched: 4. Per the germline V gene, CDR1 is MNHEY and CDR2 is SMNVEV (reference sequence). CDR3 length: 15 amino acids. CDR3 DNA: TGTGCCAGCAGTATCGGGACAGGGCTGAACACTGAAGCTTTCTTT. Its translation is CASSIGTGLNTEAFF.

The CDR3, as DNA: TGCGCCAGCAGCTCAGGACAGGGCCCTCACCGGGAGCTGTTTTTT. This sequence encodes CASSSGQGPHRELFF. This rearrangement joins TRBV5-1 to TRBJ2-2, with 8 bases lining up with TRBD1. The germline V gene encodes CDR1 SGHRS and CDR2 YFSETQ. With 3 bases clipped from V and 9 bases from J, the junction kept 10 bases outside the gene matches. The CDR3 runs 15 residues. The full variable domain, in which reference TRBV5-1 and TRBJ2-2 provide the parts outside the CDR3, is KAGVTQTPRYLIKTRGQQVTLSCSPISGHRSVSWYQQTPGQGLQFLFEYFSETQRNKGNFPGRFSGRQFSNSRSEMNVSTLELGDSALYLCASSSGQGPHRELFFGEGSRLTVL.

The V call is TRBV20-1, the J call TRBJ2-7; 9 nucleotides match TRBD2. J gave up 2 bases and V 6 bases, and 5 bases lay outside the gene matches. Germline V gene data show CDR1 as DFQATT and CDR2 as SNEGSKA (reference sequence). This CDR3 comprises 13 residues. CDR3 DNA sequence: TGCAGTGCCCCAGCGGGAGGTACCTACGAGCAGTACTTC. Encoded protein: CSAPAGGTYEQYF.

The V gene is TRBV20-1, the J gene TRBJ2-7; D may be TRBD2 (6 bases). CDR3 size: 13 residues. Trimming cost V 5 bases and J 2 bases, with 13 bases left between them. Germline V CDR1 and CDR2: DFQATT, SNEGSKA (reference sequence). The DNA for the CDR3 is TGCAGTGCTCAAACGGGACTCACCTACGAGCAGTACTTC. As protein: CSAQTGLTYEQYF.

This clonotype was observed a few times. The CDR3 protein is CASSPGLAGREQYF. The CDR3 coding sequence is TGTGCCAGCAGCCCGGGACTAGCGGGAAGAGAGCAGTACTTC. The chain has TRBV4-2 and TRBJ2-7; TRBD2 agrees at 13 bases. J gave up 7 bases and V 4 bases, and 4 bases lay outside the gene matches. The CDR3 length is 14 residues. Germline lookup yields CDR1 LGHNA and CDR2 YNFKEQ.